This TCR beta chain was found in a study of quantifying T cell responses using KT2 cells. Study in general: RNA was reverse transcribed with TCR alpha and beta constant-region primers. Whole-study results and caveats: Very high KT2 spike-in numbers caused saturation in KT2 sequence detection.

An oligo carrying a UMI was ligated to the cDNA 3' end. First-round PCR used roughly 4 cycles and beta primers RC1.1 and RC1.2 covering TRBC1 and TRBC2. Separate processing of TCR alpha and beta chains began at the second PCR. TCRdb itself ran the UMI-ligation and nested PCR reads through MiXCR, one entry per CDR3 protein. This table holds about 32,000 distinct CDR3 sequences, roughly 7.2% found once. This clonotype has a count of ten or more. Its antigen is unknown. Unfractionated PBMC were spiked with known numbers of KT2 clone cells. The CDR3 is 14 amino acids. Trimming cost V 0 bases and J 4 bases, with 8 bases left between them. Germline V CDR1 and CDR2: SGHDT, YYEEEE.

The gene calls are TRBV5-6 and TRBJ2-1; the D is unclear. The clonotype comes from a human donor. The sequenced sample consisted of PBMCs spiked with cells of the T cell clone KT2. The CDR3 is CASSLVFVYNEQFF. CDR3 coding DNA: TGTGCCAGCAGCTTGGTGTTTGTTTACAATGAGCAGTTCTTC.